This TCR beta chain was retrieved from a study of Graves' ophthalmopathy and Graves' hyperthyroidism. Newly diagnosed hyperthyroidism donors, aged 18 to 65, duration under 2 months. In this cohort, patients with other autoimmune diseases, uncontrolled infections, pregnancy or lactation were excluded. Amplification of the TCR beta CDR3 regions used RNA transcripts (as template). First-round RT-PCR with HTBI primers preceded a second-round multiplex PCR. MiXCR was run by TCRdb on the multiplex PCR reads, yielding one entry per CDR3 protein. The top ten hold around 10% of the sample, which has around 1.1 million distinct CDR3 sequences, roughly two fifths seen once. V shed 5 bases and J shed 10 bases, with 18 bases lying between them. CDR1 and CDR2 from the germline V gene are MNHNS and SASEGT. The CDR3 is 13 amino acids.

The genes are TRBV6-1 and TRBJ2-7; D is unclear. This receptor was identified in an adult man with Graves' hyperthyroidism. Specimen: peripheral blood or thyroid tissue (not recorded which). This CDR3 reads CASSPSEQSLQYF. The CDR3, as DNA: TGTGCCAGCAGTCCTTCTGAACAGTCTTTACAGTACTTC.